Shown below are 10 T cell receptor beta chains from a single sample sequenced in a study of OX40 agonist ivuxolimab in advanced cancers. Here immunoSEQ multiplex PCR was the method, and the copy in TCRdb shows in-frame clones only, minus some. The table lists 40,000 to 60,000 clones, about four fifths of them singletons. The sample consisted of CD4+ or CD8+ T cells sorted from blood, taken in a trial of the OX40 agonist ivuxolimab. The source of these receptors is an adult with an advanced solid tumor such as melanoma, head and neck, liver or kidney cancer.

The genes are TRBV7-9 and TRBJ2-7, with TRBD2 matching over 12 bases. Germline-derived CDR1 and CDR2 are SEHNR and FQNEAQ (reference sequence). V was clipped by 1 base and J by 5 bases; unmatched bases: 6. There are 16 residues in the CDR3. DNA of the CDR3: TGTGCCAGCAGCTTAGGACGACTAGCGGGAGAGAACGAGCAGTACTTC. Translating it yields CASSLGRLAGENEQYF.

This clone was picked up one time. The chain combines TRBV14 with TRBJ2-1, with a weak D call TRBD2 (5 bases). Trimming cost V 0 bases and J 2 bases, with 8 bases left between them. CDR3 length: 15 amino acids. Germline V CDR1 and CDR2: SGHDN, FVKESK. DNA of the CDR3: TGTGCCAGCAGCCAAGAACTAGTACCCTACAATGAGCAGTTCTTC. Protein product: CASSQELVPYNEQFF. Full variable domain (remainder filled in from reference TRBV14 and TRBJ2-1): EAGVTQFPSHSVIEKGQTVTLRCDPISGHDNLYWYRRVMGKEIKFLLHFVKESKQDESGMPNNRFLAERTGGTYSTLKVQPAELEDSGVYFCASSQELVPYNEQFFGPGTRLTVL.

This chain joins TRBV27 and TRBJ1-1; 8 nucleotides line up with TRBD1. With 7 bases clipped from V and 1 base from J, the junction kept 2 bases outside the gene matches. CDR3 length equals 13 residues. CDR1 and CDR2 (germline): MNHEY, SMNVEV (reference sequence). The CDR3 region has the DNA TGTGCCAGCAAGGGACAGGCGAACACTGAAGCTTTCTTT. The encoded protein is CASKGQANTEAFF.

This clone is a singleton in its sample. The V gene is TRBV7-2, the J gene TRBJ2-7; TRBD1 agrees at 9 bases. The germline gives CDR1 SGHTA, CDR2 FQGNSA. V was clipped by 7 bases and J by 7 bases; unmatched bases: 14. This CDR3 comprises 15 residues. The CDR3 DNA reads as TGTGCCAGCACCCCTATGGGACAGGGTTTCGGAGAGCAGTACTTC. Protein sequence: CASTPMGQGFGEQYF.

The gene calls are TRBV19 and TRBJ1-1; the match to TRBD1 covers 8 bases. This CDR3 spans 16 amino acids. From germline, CDR1 is LNHDA and CDR2 SQIVND (reference sequence). J lost 0 bases, V lost 5 bases, and 8 bases had no gene match. The DNA of the CDR3 is TGTGCCAGTAGTGTGAGACAGGGGCCCATGAACACTGAAGCTTTCTTT. Its protein product is CASSVRQGPMNTEAFF.

This clone was detected once. The rearrangement joins TRBV5-1 to TRBJ2-5; maybe TRBD2 (7 bases). The CDR3 contains 16 residues. V gave up 6 bases and J gave up 2 bases, with 20 bases separating them. Germline CDR1 SGHRS, CDR2 YFSETQ. DNA for the CDR3: TGCGCCAGCAAACTGAGGGGGGGCCTCGATCAAGAGACCCAGTACTTC. Protein: CASKLRGGLDQETQYF.

This chain uses TRBV27 with TRBJ2-7, with a tentative D call TRBD1 (6 bases). Trimming removed 5 bases from V and 3 bases from J, with 17 bases in between. The germline gives CDR1 MNHEY, CDR2 SMNVEV (reference sequence). This CDR3 has 15 residues. This CDR3 is CASSATGTINYEQYF. Written as DNA, the CDR3 is TGTGCCAGCAGTGCAACCGGGACAATTAACTACGAGCAGTACTTC.

This clone was detected only a few times. The chain recombines TRBV25-1 with TRBJ2-2; unclear D gene. This CDR3 region has 15 residues. Germline CDR1 is MGHDK and CDR2 is SYGVNS. Trimming pared 5 bases from V and 6 bases from J, leaving 16 bases between. Here the CDR3 DNA reads TGTGCCAGCAGTCAACAATTTGTTTCGGCCGGGGAGCTGTTTTTT. Amino acids: CASSQQFVSAGELFF.

This chain links TRBV2 with TRBJ2-1; D not resolved. Germline values: CDR1 SNHLY, CDR2 FYNNEI. The CDR3 loop spans 12 amino acids. V lost 3 bases and J lost 8, with 8 bases in between. CDR3: CASSDLGDEQFF. The CDR3 DNA is TGTGCCAGCAGTGACTTGGGCGATGAGCAGTTCTTC.

The V call is TRBV28, the J call TRBJ2-1; D is unclear. The length of the CDR3 is 11 residues. The germline CDR1 and CDR2 sequences are MDHEN and SYDVKM. The V end lost 4 bases, the J end lost 10 bases, and 8 bases lay between the germline ends. The CDR3 DNA follows: TGTGCCAGCAGTTCGTGGACCGAGCAGTTCTTC. This encodes CASSSWTEQFF.